This T cell receptor beta chain is drawn from a study of T-cell reconstitution after alpha-beta-depleted transplantation in children. The table lists this clonotype with a few counts. Trimming took 1 base from V and 5 from J, leaving 15 bases between them. The CDR3 sequence is 15 residues long. CDR1 is SGHRS, CDR2 YFSETQ, per germline. Construction of the TCRbeta library involved unique molecular identifiers. Using its own MiXCR run on the PCR reads, TCRdb lists one record per CDR3 protein. The repertoire holds about 690,000 distinct CDR3 sequences, with approximately 15% as singletons. The source was PBMCs from the stem cell graft donor, collected from the stem cell graft. The source is a human donor who donated a stem cell graft to a child with acute myeloid leukemia. The chain couples TRBV5-1 to TRBJ1-1; D is possibly TRBD1 (5 bases). CDR3 in DNA: TGCGCCAGCAGCTTGCTAGCAGGTGGGGGAACTGAAGCTTTCTTT. Its translation is CASSLLAGGGTEAFF.